Shown below are 21 T cell receptor beta chains from a single sample sequenced in a study of blood T cell repertoires in COVID-19. Assay: immunoSEQ multiplex PCR; the TCRdb copy retains only in-frame clones and omits some. This repertoire shows about 140,000 clones, approximately 82% found once; its top ten account for roughly 1.4%. The sample taken for sequencing was peripheral blood. These receptors were taken from a human donor in a cohort sampled during active COVID-19.

This clone was recorded a few times. The rearrangement uses TRBV5-1 and TRBJ1-2, with a possible D match to TRBD1 (6 bases). The V gene lost 5 bases and the J gene lost 3 bases, with 11 bases spanning the gap. The CDR3 has 13 residues. Germline assignment: CDR1 SGHRS and CDR2 YFSETQ. The CDR3 region is CASRTGEDYGYTF. The CDR3 bases are TGCGCCAGCAGGACAGGCGAAGACTATGGCTACACCTTC.

The chain joins TRBV7-3 to TRBJ2-1; TRBD2 matches at 9 bases. Germline CDR1 is SGHTA and CDR2 is FQGTGA. The CDR3 runs 16 residues. With V trimmed by 5 bases and J by 7 bases, 12 bases remained unmatched. DNA for the CDR3: TGTGCCAGCAGCCCCCGCTTAGCGGGAGTTGAAAATGAGCAGTTCTTC. Amino acid sequence: CASSPRLAGVENEQFF.

This clone was seen a handful of times. The chain carries TRBV6-5 and TRBJ1-6, with D possibly TRBD1 on 6 matching bases. Germline CDR1 and CDR2: MNHEY and SVGAGI. V lost 5 bases, J lost 7 bases, and 15 bases lay in between. The CDR3 totals 15 residues. CDR3: CASSRAGEGNSPLHF. CDR3 DNA sequence: TGTGCCAGCAGTCGCGCAGGGGAAGGCAATTCACCCCTCCACTTT.

Notes on this clone: The junction departs from germline at one end; a sequencing error may be responsible. This rearrangement joins TRBV19 to TRBJ1-1; 10 bases align to TRBD1. Germline lookup yields CDR1 LNHDA and CDR2 SQIVND (reference sequence). This CDR3 is 17 amino acids long. The chain's CDR3 is CASSNRDRGPMNAEAFF. The DNA of the CDR3 is TGTGCCAGTAGTAACCGGGACAGGGGCCCTATGAACGCTGAAGCTTTCTTT. Full variable domain (rest looked up from reference TRBV19 and TRBJ1-1): DGGITQSPKYLFRKEGQNVTLSCEQNLNHDAMYWYRQDPGQGLRLIYYSQIVNDFQKGDIAEGYSVSREKKESFPLTVTSAQKNPTAFYLCASSNRDRGPMNAEAFFGQGTRLTVV.

This clone was seen once. V gene TRBV2 combines with J gene TRBJ2-1, with 10 bases identical to TRBD2. Germline V CDR1 and CDR2: SNHLY, FYNNEI. The V and J ends lost 5 bases and 7 bases, in that order; junction bases with no gene match: 26. This CDR3 has 21 residues. CDR3 DNA sequence: TGTGCCAGCAGTCAACCCAATAGGAAGATAGTATCTAGCGGGAGTGGGAATGAGCAGTTCTTC. As protein: CASSQPNRKIVSSGSGNEQFF.

The table lists this clone with a count of one. J is TRBJ2-7 and V is TRBV2; 8 bases align to TRBD1. CDR3 length equals 14 residues. Trimming cost V 6 bases and J 3 bases; bases outside gene matches: 7. Germline CDR1 reads SNHLY; CDR2 reads FYNNEI. For the CDR3, the DNA is TGTGCCAGCAGCCCGGGACAGGTATTCTACGAGCAGTACTTC. This encodes CASSPGQVFYEQYF.

V and J are TRBV29-1 and TRBJ1-1; possibly TRBD1 for D (6 bases). V was clipped by 4 bases and J by 5 bases, with 23 bases between them. Germline-derived CDR1 and CDR2 are SQVTM and ANQGSEA. The CDR3 is 16 residues long. Written as DNA, the CDR3 is TGCAGCGTTGGGACAGATTTTTGGGAACTAAAGACTGAAGCTTTCTTT. It specifies CSVGTDFWELKTEAFF. Looking up the rest from reference TRBV29-1 and TRBJ1-1 gives the full variable domain: SAVISQKPSRDICQRGTSLTIQCQVDSQVTMMFWYRQQPGQSLTLIATANQGSEATYESGFVIDKFPISRPNLTFSTLTVSNMSPEDSSIYLCSVGTDFWELKTEAFFGQGTRLTVV.

The chain links TRBV5-1 to TRBJ2-2, with D maybe TRBD2 (6 bases). Germline lookup yields CDR1 SGHRS and CDR2 YFSETQ. V lost 1 base, J lost 6 bases, and 10 bases lay in between. The CDR3 spans 14 residues. The CDR3 DNA reads as TGCGCCAGCAGCTTGTTGGGGGGAGCCGGGGAGCTGTTTTTT. As protein: CASSLLGGAGELFF.

The genes are TRBV2 and TRBJ2-1; D is undetermined. This CDR3 is built from 12 residues. Trimming removed 7 bases from V and 7 bases from J, with 11 bases in between. CDR1 and CDR2 from the germline V gene are SNHLY and FYNNEI. In DNA, the CDR3 is TGTGCCAGCACACGATCCGGGAATGAGCAGTTCTTC. Its translation: CASTRSGNEQFF.

The V call is TRBV2, the J call TRBJ2-1; 7 nucleotides line up with TRBD2. Germline loops: CDR1 SNHLY, CDR2 FYNNEI. This CDR3 contains 14 residues. Trimming cost V 11 bases and J 5 bases; bases outside gene matches: 12. The CDR3 here is CASSGGIRNNEQFF. The DNA of the CDR3 is TGTGCCTCCTCGGGGGGAATAAGGAACAATGAGCAGTTCTTC.

This rearrangement joins TRBV6-5 to TRBJ1-6; TRBD1 agrees at 9 bases. After removal of 8 bases from V and 6 bases from J, the junction contained 5 bases not matched to a gene. The germline gives CDR1 MNHEY, CDR2 SVGAGI. This CDR3 spans 14 amino acids. The CDR3 protein is CASGWTGVNSPLHF. The CDR3 DNA is TGTGCCAGCGGTTGGACAGGGGTTAATTCACCCCTCCACTTT.

This rearrangement joins TRBV27 to TRBJ1-2; D not certain. CDR3 size: 15 residues. The germline V gene has CDR1 MNHEY and CDR2 SMNVEV (reference sequence). Deletions cut 4 bases from V and 6 bases from J, with 18 bases between. The chain's CDR3 is CASSSPGRASDGYTF. CDR3 bases: TGTGCCAGCAGTTCACCGGGGAGGGCGTCCGATGGCTACACCTTC.

A few counts support this clone. The V call is TRBV5-1, the J call TRBJ2-7; unclear D gene. Germline-derived CDR1 and CDR2 are SGHRS and YFSETQ. The V end was cut by 4 bases, the J end by 0 bases, with 11 bases between. This CDR3 has 14 residues. CDR3 DNA sequence: TGCGCCAGCAGCCCAACTCTTAGCTCCTACGAGCAGTACTTC. Protein product: CASSPTLSSYEQYF.

This clone was seen just once. The chain carries TRBV28 and TRBJ2-7; 12 positions match TRBD2. The germline CDR1 and CDR2 sequences are MDHEN and SYDVKM. V lost 5 bases and J lost 12; bases outside the gene matches: 11. The CDR3 loop spans 14 amino acids. In DNA, the CDR3 is TGTGCCAGCAGTCCCCCCCGACTAGCGGGAGATCGGTACTTC. Its translation is CASSPPRLAGDRYF.

The V and J genes are TRBV27 and TRBJ2-2; no definite D call. Between the trimmed V and J ends, which lost 7 bases and 6 bases, there was a span of 12 bases. The germline CDR1 and CDR2 sequences are MNHEY and SMNVEV (reference sequence). The CDR3 covers 13 residues. The CDR3 sequence is CASKARGSGELFF. In DNA form, the CDR3 reads TGTGCCAGCAAGGCCCGCGGTTCCGGGGAGCTGTTTTTT.

This sequence joins TRBV12-5 and TRBJ2-6; 11 positions agree with TRBD2. V was clipped by 6 bases and J by 5 bases; unmatched bases: 12. The germline gives CDR1 LGHNT, CDR2 FRNRAP. The CDR3 is 18 amino acids. CDR3 nucleotide sequence: TGTGCTAGTGGACAAACCGGGACTAGCGGAAATAGGGCCAACGTCCTGACTTTC. Amino acids: CASGQTGTSGNRANVLTF.

Here the CDR3 DNA reads TGTGCCAGCAGTGAGCGGACTACCCGAGCCTACAATGAGCAGTTCTTC. Translated: CASSERTTRAYNEQFF. The V gene is TRBV6-1, the J gene TRBJ2-1; possible D gene TRBD2, 6 bases. V was trimmed by 3 bases and J by 2 bases, leaving 14 bases between them. Germline V gives CDR1 MNHNS, CDR2 SASEGT. This CDR3 comprises 16 residues.

The V call is TRBV11-1, the J call TRBJ2-3; 7 bases are a match to TRBD2. J gave up 5 bases and V 0 bases, and 8 bases lay outside the gene matches. Looked up from germline, CDR1 is SGHAT and CDR2 is FQDESV (reference sequence). The CDR3 covers 16 residues. The CDR3 DNA reads TGTGCCAGCAGCTTAGCTGGCGGGAGTATGGGAGATACGCAGTATTTT. This translates into CASSLAGGSMGDTQYF.

The chain recombines TRBV6-5 with TRBJ1-1, with 7 bases that match TRBD1. V trimming: 2 bases; J trimming: 7 bases; junction bases outside the gene matches: 7. Germline lookup yields CDR1 MNHEY and CDR2 SVGAGI. The CDR3 has 14 amino acids. The CDR3 sequence is CASSYGTTGDEAFF. The CDR3, as DNA: TGTGCCAGCAGTTACGGGACCACAGGGGATGAAGCTTTCTTT.

The gene calls are TRBV28 and TRBJ1-3; possibly TRBD1 for D (6 bases). Germline CDR1 MDHEN, CDR2 SYDVKM. Trimming cost V 3 bases and J 7 bases, with 16 bases left between them. CDR3 length: 15 amino acids. Written as DNA, the CDR3 is TGTGCCAGCAGTTTTGCGGGGGCGTTCGGGAACACCATATATTTT. This gives the protein CASSFAGAFGNTIYF.

V is TRBV5-5 and J is TRBJ1-3; D gene unclear. V shed 0 bases and J shed 0 bases, with 10 bases lying between them. The CDR3 length is 16 residues. CDR1 SGHKS and CDR2 YYEKEE come from the germline V gene (reference sequence). The CDR3 sequence is CASSLVDFSSGNTIYF. The CDR3, as DNA: TGTGCCAGCAGCTTGGTTGACTTTAGCTCTGGAAACACCATATATTTT. The whole variable domain, filled in from reference TRBV5-5 and TRBJ1-3, reads DAGVTQSPTHLIKTRGQQVTLRCSPISGHKSVSWYQQVLGQGPQFIFQYYEKEERGRGNFPDRFSARQFPNYSSELNVNALLLGDSALYLCASSLVDFSSGNTIYFGEGSWLTVV.